This T cell receptor beta chain originates from a study of T-cell reconstitution after alpha-beta-depleted transplantation in children. This clonotype has more than one count but fewer than ten. Its antigen is not identified. Germline CDR1 and CDR2: DFQATT and SNEGSKA (reference sequence). The CDR3 length is 11 residues. Findings and limits, study-wide: From newly produced T cells came most of the T-cell counts and diversity one year after transplant. Expanded graft clones, several hundred of them, were reportedly the source of alpha-beta T cells about two months after transplant. Surviving thymic progenitors and recipient T cells were the source of high TCRbeta diversity at day 60 in some patients.

Unique molecular identifiers featured in how the TCRbeta library was prepared. A single record per CDR3 protein comes from TCRdb applying MiXCR to the PCR reads. The sample shows about 250,000 distinct CDR3 sequences, about 24% of them seen only once. Sample: PBMCs, mostly from graft donor cells, taken 360 days after TCRalphabeta/CD19-depleted stem cell transplant. This rearrangement joins TRBV20-1 to TRBJ2-3; D might be TRBD1 (6 bases). The TCR was taken from a female patient aged 2 to 10 who had a stem cell transplant for congenital amegakaryocytic thrombocytopenia, so the T cells may come from the graft donor. Here the CDR3 reads CGGAQGDTQYF. For the CDR3, the DNA is TGCGGGGGCGCTCAGGGAGATACGCAGTATTTT.